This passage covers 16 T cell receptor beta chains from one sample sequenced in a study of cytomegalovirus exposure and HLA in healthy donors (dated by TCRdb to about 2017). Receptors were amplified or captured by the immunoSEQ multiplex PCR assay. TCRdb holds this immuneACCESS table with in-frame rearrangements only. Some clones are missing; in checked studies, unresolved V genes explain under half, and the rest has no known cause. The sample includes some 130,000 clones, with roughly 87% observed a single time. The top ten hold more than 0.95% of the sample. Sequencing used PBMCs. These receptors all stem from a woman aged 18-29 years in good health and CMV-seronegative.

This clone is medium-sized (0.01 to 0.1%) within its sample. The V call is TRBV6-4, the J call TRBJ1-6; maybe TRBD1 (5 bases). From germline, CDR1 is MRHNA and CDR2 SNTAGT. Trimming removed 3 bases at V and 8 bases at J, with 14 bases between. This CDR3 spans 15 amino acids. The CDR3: CASSEFGGQDSPLHF. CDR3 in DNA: TGTGCCAGCAGTGAGTTCGGGGGTCAAGATTCACCCCTCCACTTT.

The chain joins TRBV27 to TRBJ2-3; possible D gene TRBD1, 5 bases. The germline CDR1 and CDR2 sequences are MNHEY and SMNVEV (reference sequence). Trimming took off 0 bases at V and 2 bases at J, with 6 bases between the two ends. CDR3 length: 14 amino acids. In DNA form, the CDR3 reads TGTGCCAGCAGTTTATCTGGGGCCACAGATACGCAGTATTTT. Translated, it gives CASSLSGATDTQYF.

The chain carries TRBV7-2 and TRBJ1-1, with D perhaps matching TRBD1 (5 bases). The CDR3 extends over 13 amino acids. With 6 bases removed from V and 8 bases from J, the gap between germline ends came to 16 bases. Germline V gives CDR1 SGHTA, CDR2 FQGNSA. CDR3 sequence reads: CASSKAGVTEAFF. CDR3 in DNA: TGTGCCAGCAGTAAAGCGGGGGTGACAGAAGCTTTCTTT.

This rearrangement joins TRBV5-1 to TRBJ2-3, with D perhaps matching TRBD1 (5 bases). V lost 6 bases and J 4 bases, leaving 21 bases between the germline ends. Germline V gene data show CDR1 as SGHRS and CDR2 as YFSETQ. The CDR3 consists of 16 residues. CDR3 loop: CASTINLGAGPDTQYF. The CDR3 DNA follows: TGCGCCAGCACTATTAATCTAGGGGCAGGTCCAGATACGCAGTATTTT. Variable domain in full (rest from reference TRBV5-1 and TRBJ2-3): KAGVTQTPRYLIKTRGQQVTLSCSPISGHRSVSWYQQTPGQGLQFLFEYFSETQRNKGNFPGRFSGRQFSNSRSEMNVSTLELGDSALYLCASTINLGAGPDTQYFGPGTRLTVL.

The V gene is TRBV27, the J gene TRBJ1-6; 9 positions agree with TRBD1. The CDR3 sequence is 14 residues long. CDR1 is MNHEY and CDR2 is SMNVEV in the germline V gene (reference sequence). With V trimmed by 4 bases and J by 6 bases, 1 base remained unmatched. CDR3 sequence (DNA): TGTGCCAGCAGTTCGGACAGGGGTAATTCACCCCTCCACTTT. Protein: CASSSDRGNSPLHF.

Here the CDR3 reads CASSPGQGAQPQHF. The DNA of the CDR3 is TGTGCCAGCAGCCCTGGACAGGGGGCCCAGCCCCAGCATTTT. The chain employs TRBV7-9 and TRBJ1-5, with 11 bases aligning to TRBD1. Trimming at V came to 5 bases and at J to 7 bases, leaving 4 bases not matched to a gene. This CDR3 is 14 amino acids long. The V gene's germline CDR1 is SEHNR and CDR2 FQNEAQ (reference sequence).

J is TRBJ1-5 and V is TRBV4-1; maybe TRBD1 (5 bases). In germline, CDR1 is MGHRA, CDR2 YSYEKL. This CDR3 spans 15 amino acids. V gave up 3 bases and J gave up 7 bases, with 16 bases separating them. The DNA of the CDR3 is TGCGCCAGCAGCCAGTACAGTGGGGCTGGGCAGCCCCAGCATTTT. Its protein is CASSQYSGAGQPQHF.

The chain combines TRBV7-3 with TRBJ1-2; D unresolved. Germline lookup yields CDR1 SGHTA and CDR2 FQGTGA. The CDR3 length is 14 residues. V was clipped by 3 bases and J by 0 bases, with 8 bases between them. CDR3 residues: CASSFPLANYGYTF. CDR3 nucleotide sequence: TGTGCCAGCAGCTTTCCACTAGCTAACTATGGCTACACCTTC.

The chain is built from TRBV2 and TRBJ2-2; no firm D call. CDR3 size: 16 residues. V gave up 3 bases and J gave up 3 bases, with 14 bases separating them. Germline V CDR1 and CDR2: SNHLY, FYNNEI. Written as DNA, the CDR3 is TGTGCCAGCAGTGAGGTCGGGTTTGCGGACACCGGGGAGCTGTTTTTT. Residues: CASSEVGFADTGELFF. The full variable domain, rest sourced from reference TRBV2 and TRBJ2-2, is EPEVTQTPSHQVTQMGQEVILRCVPISNHLYFYWYRQILGQKVEFLVSFYNNEISEKSEIFDDQFSVERPDGSNFTLKIRSTKLEDSAMYFCASSEVGFADTGELFFGEGSRLTVL.

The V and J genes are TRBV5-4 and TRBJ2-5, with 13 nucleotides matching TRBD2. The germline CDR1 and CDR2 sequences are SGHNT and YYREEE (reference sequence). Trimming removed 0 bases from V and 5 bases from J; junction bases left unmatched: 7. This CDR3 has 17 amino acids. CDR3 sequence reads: CASSLVTSGGAEETQYF. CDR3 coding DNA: TGTGCCAGCAGCTTGGTAACTAGCGGGGGGGCGGAGGAGACCCAGTACTTC.

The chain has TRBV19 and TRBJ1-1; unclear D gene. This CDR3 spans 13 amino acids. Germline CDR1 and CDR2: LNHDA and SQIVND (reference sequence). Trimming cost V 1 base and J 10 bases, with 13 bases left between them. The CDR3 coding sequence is TGTGCCAGTAGTATAGTAGGCGGCCGGGGAGCTTTCTTT. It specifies CASSIVGGRGAFF. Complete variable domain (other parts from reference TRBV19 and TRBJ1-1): DGGITQSPKYLFRKEGQNVTLSCEQNLNHDAMYWYRQDPGQGLRLIYYSQIVNDFQKGDIAEGYSVSREKKESFPLTVTSAQKNPTAFYLCASSIVGGRGAFFGQGTRLTVV.

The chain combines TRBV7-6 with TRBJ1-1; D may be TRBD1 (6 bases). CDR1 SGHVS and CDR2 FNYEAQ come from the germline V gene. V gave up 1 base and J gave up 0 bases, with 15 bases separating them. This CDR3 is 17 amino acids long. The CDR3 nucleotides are TGTGCCAGCAGCTTAGGGGAATGGACAGCCATGAACACTGAAGCTTTCTTT. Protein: CASSLGEWTAMNTEAFF.

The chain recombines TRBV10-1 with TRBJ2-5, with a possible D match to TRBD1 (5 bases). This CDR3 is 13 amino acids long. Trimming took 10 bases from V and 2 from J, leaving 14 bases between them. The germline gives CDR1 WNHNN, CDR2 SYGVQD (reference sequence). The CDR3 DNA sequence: TGCGCCACCCAGCAGGGCCAGCAAGAGACCCAGTACTTC. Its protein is CATQQGQQETQYF.

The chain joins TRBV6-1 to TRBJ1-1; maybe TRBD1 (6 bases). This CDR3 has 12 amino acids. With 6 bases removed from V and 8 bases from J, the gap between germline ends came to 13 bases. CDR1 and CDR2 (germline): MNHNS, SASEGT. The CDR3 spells CASRRRGGEAFF. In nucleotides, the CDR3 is TGTGCCAGCAGGCGCAGGGGTGGCGAAGCTTTCTTT.

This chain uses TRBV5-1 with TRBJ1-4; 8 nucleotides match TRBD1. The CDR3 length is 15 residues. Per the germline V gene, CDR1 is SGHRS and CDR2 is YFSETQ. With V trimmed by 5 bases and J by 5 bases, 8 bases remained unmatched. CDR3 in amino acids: CASSSQGAQNEKLFF. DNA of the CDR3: TGCGCCAGCAGTTCTCAGGGGGCGCAGAATGAAAAACTGTTTTTT.

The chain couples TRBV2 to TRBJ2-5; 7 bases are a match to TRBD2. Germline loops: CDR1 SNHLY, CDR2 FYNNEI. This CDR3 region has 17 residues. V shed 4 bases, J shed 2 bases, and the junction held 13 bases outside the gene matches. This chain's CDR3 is CASSGSGGGLQQETQYF. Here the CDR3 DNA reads TGTGCCAGCAGTGGTAGTGGGGGGGGATTGCAACAAGAGACCCAGTACTTC.